This TCR beta chain was sequenced during a study of CD8 T cells in Susac syndrome (dated by TCRdb to about 2019). Study-level background: The study used repertoire sequencing to test whether antigen drove CD8+ T cell activation and differentiation in Susac syndrome. The clonality of the CD8+ T cell repertoire was compared across approximately 11 healthy donors, around 14 Susac syndrome patients and 15 multiple sclerosis patients. Here is what the overall study found, with its caveats: The number of individuals in the TCR sequencing and HLA analysis was recognized as being relatively small.

RNA was extracted with the RNeasy kit and 0.5 to 1 ug was reverse transcribed using random hexamers. TCR beta CDR3 regions were amplified with the immunoSEQ multiplex PCR assay covering 54 Vbeta and 13 Jbeta segments. To correct PCR amplification bias, a synthetic template baseline was used for both primer optimization and computational correction. The published analysis was carried out like this. Only productive sequences were kept, with reads annotated to V, D and J genes according to IMGT and analyzed in immunoSEQ Analyzer. To calculate clonality, Shannon entropy was normalized by log2 of the number of productive unique sequences and then subtracted from one. For each patient and control, public and private clones were evaluated within the 100 most prevalent clones. Clones were defined as Susac-specific if absent from the healthy and MS cohorts, from 1052 published viral clones and from other ImmuneACCESS disease sequences. TCRdb applied fastp at Q25 and MiXCR to the public reads, then kept only in-frame beta chains. Every entry covers one CDR3 protein and lists the most common genes and DNA from its rows. The V and J calls here are based on TCRdb, not the publication. This sample gives 65,000 to 90,000 distinct CDR3 sequences in total; just under 95% of them show up just once. The leading ten clones occupy around 0.4% of the sample.

Peripheral blood CD8+ and CD4+ T cells from healthy donors, Susac syndrome patients and multiple sclerosis patients were profiled using high-throughput TCR beta sequencing. The multiple sclerosis controls were treatment-naive patients whose relapsing-remitting disease, either stable or active, fulfilled the revised McDonald criteria. CD8+ TEMRA cells were enriched by FACS, while bulk CD8+ and CD4+ T cells were purified by magnetic negative isolation. Blood was collected in EDTA tubes and processed within 24 hours, with PBMCs isolated through density gradient centrifugation. PBMCs intended for TCR sequencing were frozen in liquid nitrogen and were later thawed in a 37 degrees C water bath. Purity of sorted or isolated CD4+, CD8+ and CD8+ TEMRA cells was at least 90%. As regards this clonotype: Its target antigen remains unknown. Per-nucleotide qualities are absent, and no much larger clonotype sits a single base away.

The CDR3 starts with the cysteine, ends with the phenylalanine, and has 15 residues. Only the CDR3 region is kept as DNA, spanning 45 bases read in frame from base 1. Trimming leaves V shorter by 6 bases and J shorter by 7 bases, with the junction holding 6 bases beyond the gene matches. The germline V gene supplies CDR1 MNHEY and CDR2 SVGAGI. The sequenced material came from CD8+ T cells from PBMCs. The receptor's source is a human donor with multiple sclerosis. The receptor chain draws on TRBV6-5 and TRBJ2-1, with TRBD2 identical over 13 junction bases. The CDR3 corresponds to CASSQLAGGLNEQFF. The DNA sequence reads TGTGCCAGCAGCCAACTAGCGGGAGGGCTGAATGAGCAGTTCTTC.